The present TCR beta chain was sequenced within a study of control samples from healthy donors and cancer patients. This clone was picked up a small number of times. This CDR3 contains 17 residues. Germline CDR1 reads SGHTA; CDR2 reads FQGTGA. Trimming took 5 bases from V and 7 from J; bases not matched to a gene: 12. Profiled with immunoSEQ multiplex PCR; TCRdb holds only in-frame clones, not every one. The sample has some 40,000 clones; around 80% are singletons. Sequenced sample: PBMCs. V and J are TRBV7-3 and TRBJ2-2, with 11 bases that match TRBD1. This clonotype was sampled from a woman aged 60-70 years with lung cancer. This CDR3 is CASSRGIGQGAIGELFF. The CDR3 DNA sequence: TGTGCCAGCAGCCGAGGGATAGGACAGGGGGCAATCGGGGAGCTGTTTTTT.